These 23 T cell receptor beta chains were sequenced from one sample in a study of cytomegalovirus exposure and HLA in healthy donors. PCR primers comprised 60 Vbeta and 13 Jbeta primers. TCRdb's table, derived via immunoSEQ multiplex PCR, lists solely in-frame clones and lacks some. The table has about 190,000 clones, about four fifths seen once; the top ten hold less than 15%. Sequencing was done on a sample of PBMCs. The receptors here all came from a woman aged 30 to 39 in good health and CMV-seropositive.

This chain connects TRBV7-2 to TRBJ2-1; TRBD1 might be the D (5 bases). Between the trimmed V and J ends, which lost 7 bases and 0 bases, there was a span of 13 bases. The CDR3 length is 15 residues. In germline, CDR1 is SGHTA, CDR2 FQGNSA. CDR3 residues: CASTPGHFSYNEQFF. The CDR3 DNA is TGTGCCAGCACCCCAGGACACTTCTCCTACAATGAGCAGTTCTTC.

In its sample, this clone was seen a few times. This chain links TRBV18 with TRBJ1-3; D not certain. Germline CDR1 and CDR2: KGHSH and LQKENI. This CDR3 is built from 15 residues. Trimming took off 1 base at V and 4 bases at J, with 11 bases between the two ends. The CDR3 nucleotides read TGTGCCAGCTCACCACAATCGGGGTCCGGAAACACCATATATTTT. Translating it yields CASSPQSGSGNTIYF. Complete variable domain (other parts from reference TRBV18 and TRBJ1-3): NAGVMQNPRHLVRRRGQEARLRCSPMKGHSHVYWYRQLPEEGLKFMVYLQKENIIDESGMPKERFSAEFPKEGPSILRIQQVVRGDSAAYFCASSPQSGSGNTIYFGEGSWLTVV.

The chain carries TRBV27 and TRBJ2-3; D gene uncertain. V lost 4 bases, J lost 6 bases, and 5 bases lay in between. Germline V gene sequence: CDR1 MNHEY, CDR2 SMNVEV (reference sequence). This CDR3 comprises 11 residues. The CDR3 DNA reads TGTGCCAGCAGTTCCTACGATACGCAGTATTTT. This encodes CASSSYDTQYF.

The CDR3: CASSQGGGLYEQYF. The CDR3 nucleotides read TGCGCCAGCAGCCAGGGAGGCGGGCTCTACGAGCAGTACTTC. The chain recombines TRBV5-1 with TRBJ2-7; a weak D match, TRBD2 (6 bases). The CDR3 totals 14 residues. Germline values: CDR1 SGHRS, CDR2 YFSETQ. V shed 4 bases and J shed 3 bases, with 14 bases lying between them.

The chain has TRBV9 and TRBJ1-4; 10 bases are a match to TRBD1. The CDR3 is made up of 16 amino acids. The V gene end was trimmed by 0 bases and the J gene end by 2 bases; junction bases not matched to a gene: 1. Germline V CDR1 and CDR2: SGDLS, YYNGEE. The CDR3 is CASSVGQGATNEKLFF. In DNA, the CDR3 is TGTGCCAGCAGCGTAGGACAGGGGGCCACTAATGAAAAACTGTTTTTT.

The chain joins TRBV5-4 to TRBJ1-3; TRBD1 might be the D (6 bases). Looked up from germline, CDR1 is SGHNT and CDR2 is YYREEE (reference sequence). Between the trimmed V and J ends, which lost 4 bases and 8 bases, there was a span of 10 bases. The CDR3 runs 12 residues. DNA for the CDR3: TGTGCCAGCAGCGGGGGACACGACACCATATATTTT. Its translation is CASSGGHDTIYF.

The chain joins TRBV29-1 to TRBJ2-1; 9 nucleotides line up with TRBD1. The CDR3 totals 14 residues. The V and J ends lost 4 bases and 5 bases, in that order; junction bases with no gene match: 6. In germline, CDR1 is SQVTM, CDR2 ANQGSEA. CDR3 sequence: CSVVGDRVDNEQFF. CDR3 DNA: TGCAGCGTTGTTGGGGACAGGGTAGACAATGAGCAGTTCTTC.

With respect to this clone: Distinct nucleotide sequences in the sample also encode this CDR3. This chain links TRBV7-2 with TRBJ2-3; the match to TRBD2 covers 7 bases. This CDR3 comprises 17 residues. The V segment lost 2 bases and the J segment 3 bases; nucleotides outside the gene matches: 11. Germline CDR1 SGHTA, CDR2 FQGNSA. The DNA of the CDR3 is TGTGCCAGCAGCTTAAGGGGCGCGGGAGTCGCTACAGATACGCAGTATTTT. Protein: CASSLRGAGVATDTQYF.

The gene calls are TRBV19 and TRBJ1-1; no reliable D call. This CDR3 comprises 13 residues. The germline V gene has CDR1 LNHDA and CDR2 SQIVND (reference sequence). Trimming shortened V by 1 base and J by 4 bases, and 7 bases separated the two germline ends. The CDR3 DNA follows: TGTGCCAGTAGTATAGGGCAAAGCACTGAAGCTTTCTTT. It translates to CASSIGQSTEAFF. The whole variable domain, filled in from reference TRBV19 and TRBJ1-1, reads DGGITQSPKYLFRKEGQNVTLSCEQNLNHDAMYWYRQDPGQGLRLIYYSQIVNDFQKGDIAEGYSVSREKKESFPLTVTSAQKNPTAFYLCASSIGQSTEAFFGQGTRLTVV.

CDR3 sequence: CASRSGFSTDTQYF. Written as DNA, the CDR3 is TGCGCCAGCAGGTCAGGGTTTAGTACAGATACGCAGTATTTT. The chain uses TRBV5-1 and TRBJ2-3, with D tentatively TRBD1 (5 bases). The V and J ends lost 5 bases and 3 bases respectively, with 13 bases between them. From germline, CDR1 is SGHRS and CDR2 YFSETQ. This CDR3 has 14 amino acids. The variable domain in full, completed from reference TRBV5-1 and TRBJ2-3, reads KAGVTQTPRYLIKTRGQQVTLSCSPISGHRSVSWYQQTPGQGLQFLFEYFSETQRNKGNFPGRFSGRQFSNSRSEMNVSTLELGDSALYLCASRSGFSTDTQYFGPGTRLTVL.

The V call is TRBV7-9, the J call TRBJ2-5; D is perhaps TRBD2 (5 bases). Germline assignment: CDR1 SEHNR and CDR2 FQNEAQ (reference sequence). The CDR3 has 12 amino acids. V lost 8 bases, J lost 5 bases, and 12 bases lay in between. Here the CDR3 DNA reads TGTGCCAGCGGGTGGGAGTACGAGACCCAGTACTTC. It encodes CASGWEYETQYF.

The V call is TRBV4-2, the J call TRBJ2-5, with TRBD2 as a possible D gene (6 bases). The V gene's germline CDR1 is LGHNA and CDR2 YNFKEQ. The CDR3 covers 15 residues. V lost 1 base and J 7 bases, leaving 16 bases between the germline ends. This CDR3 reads CASSQGGERVGTQYF. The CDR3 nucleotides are TGTGCCAGCAGCCAAGGCGGGGAGAGAGTGGGGACCCAGTACTTC.

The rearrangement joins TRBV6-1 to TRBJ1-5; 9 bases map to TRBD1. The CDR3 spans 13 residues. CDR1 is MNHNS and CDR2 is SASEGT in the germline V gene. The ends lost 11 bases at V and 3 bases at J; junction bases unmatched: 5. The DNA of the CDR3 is TGTGCCGCCCGGACAGGGGACAATCAGCCCCAGCATTTT. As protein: CAARTGDNQPQHF.

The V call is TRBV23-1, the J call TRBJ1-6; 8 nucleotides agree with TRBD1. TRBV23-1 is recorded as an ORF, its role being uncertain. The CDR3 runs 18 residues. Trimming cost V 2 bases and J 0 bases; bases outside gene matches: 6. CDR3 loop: CASSQRQGPSSYNSPLHF. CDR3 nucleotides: TGCGCCAGCAGTCAAAGACAGGGGCCAAGCTCCTATAATTCACCCCTCCACTTT.

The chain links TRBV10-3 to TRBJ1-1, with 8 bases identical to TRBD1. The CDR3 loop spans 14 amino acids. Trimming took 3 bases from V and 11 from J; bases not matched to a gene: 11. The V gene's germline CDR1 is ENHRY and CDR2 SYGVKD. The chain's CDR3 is CAISDYGTGKGAFF. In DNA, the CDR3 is TGTGCCATCAGTGACTACGGGACAGGCAAGGGGGCTTTCTTT.

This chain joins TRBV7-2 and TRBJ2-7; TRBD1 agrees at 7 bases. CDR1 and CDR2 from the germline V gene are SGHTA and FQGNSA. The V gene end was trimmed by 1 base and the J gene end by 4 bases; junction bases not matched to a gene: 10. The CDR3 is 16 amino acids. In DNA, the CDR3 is TGTGCCAGCAGCTTAGGTCTGGTAGGGGGCCTTTACGAGCAGTACTTC. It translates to CASSLGLVGGLYEQYF. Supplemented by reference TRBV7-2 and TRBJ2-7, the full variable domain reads GAGVSQSPSNKVTEKGKDVELRCDPISGHTALYWYRQSLGQGLEFLIYFQGNSAPDKSGLPSDRFSAERTGGSVSTLTIQRTQQEDSAVYLCASSLGLVGGLYEQYFGPGTRLTVT.

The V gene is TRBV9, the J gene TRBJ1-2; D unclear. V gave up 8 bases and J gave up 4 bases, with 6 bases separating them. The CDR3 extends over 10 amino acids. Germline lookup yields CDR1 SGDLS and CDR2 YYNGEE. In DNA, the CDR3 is TGTGCCAGTCTTTGCTATGGCTACACCTTC. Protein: CASLCYGYTF. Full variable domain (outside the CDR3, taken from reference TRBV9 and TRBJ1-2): DSGVTQTPKHLITATGQRVTLRCSPRSGDLSVYWYQQSLDQGLQFLIQYYNGEERAKGNILERFSAQQFPDLHSELNLSSLELGDSALYFCASLCYGYTFGSGTRLTVV.

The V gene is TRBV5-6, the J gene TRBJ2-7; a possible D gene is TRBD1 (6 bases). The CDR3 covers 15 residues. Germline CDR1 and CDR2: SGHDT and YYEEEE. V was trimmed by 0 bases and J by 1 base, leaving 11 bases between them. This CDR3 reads CASSLETGLSYEQYF. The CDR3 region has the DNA TGTGCCAGCAGCTTGGAAACAGGGCTTTCCTACGAGCAGTACTTC.

CDR3 coding DNA: TGTGCCTGGAATCTGGGACAGGTGAACACTGAAGCTTTCTTT. Amino acid sequence: CAWNLGQVNTEAFF. V and J are TRBV30 and TRBJ1-1; TRBD1 matches at 8 bases. The V gene end was trimmed by 4 bases and the J gene end by 0 bases; junction bases not matched to a gene: 4. This CDR3 region has 14 residues. Per the germline V gene, CDR1 is GTSNPN and CDR2 is SVGIG (reference sequence).

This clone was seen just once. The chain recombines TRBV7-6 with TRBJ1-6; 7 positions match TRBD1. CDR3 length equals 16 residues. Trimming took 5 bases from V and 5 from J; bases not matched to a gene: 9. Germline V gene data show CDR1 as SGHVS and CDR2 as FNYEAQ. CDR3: CASSQQQGRDNSPLHF. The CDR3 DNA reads TGTGCCAGCAGCCAACAACAGGGGCGGGATAATTCACCCCTCCACTTT.

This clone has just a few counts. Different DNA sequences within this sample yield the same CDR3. CDR3 in DNA: TGCGCCAGCAGCTTAAGAGGGGGCGGTGAAAAACTGTTTTTT. It specifies CASSLRGGGEKLFF. The chain links TRBV5-1 to TRBJ1-4; 7 bases are a match to TRBD1. This CDR3 comprises 14 residues. V lost 2 bases, J lost 7 bases, and 5 bases stayed unmatched. From germline, CDR1 is SGHRS and CDR2 YFSETQ.

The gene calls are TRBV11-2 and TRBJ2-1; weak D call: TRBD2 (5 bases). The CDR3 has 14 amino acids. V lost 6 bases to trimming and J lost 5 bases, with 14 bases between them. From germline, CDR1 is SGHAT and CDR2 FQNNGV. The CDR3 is CASRDSIGNNEQFF. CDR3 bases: TGTGCCAGCAGGGACTCCATCGGAAACAATGAGCAGTTCTTC.

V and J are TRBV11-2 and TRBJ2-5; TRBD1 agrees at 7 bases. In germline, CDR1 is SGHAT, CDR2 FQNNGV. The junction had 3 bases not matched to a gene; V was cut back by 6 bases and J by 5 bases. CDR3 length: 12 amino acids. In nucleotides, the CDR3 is TGTGCCAGCAGTTCACAGGGGGAGACCCAGTACTTC. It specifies CASSSQGETQYF.